Included here is one T cell receptor beta chain sequence, with context. These data belong to a study of blood T cell repertoires in COVID-19. Study information: Acute-phase and convalescent COVID-19 samples originated in the United States, Italy and Spain.

Authors' data handling: Reference gene primer amplification in the assay estimated nucleated cell counts. Libraries were prepared by immunoSEQ multiplex PCR; TCRdb keeps only in-frame clonotypes and omits some of them. V and J calls and clone size come straight from that table; D and trimming were deduced from the DNA. The data contain approximately 300,000 clones, roughly four fifths of them singletons. CDR1 is SGHNT, CDR2 YENEEA, per germline. The V and J ends lost 4 bases and 5 bases, in that order; junction bases with no gene match: 12. The CDR3 length is 16 residues. The receptor comes from a person aged 65 to 85 with COVID-19, enrolled during active disease. Sequenced material: peripheral blood. The chain uses TRBV11-3 and TRBJ2-5; 8 bases align to TRBD1. CDR3 bases: TGTGCCAGCAGCTCAGGGGGCCCCTCGTATATTGAGACCCAGTACTTC. As protein: CASSSGGPSYIETQYF.